This TCR beta chain was recorded in a study of CD8+ T cells in alopecia areata. Germline V gives CDR1 MNHEY, CDR2 SVGAGI. The CDR3 totals 15 residues. V shed 6 bases, J shed 3 bases, and the junction held 9 bases outside the gene matches. cDNA serving as the sequencing template came from extracted, reverse transcribed RNA. Generated by immunoSEQ multiplex PCR, the TCRdb table keeps only in-frame clones and is missing some. The sample carries about 130,000 clones, around 60% recorded once. This clone was recorded a few times. The material sequenced was CD4+ T cells sorted from blood, taken at week 0. This TCR was recovered from a human donor with alopecia areata. The chain joins TRBV6-5 to TRBJ2-5, with TRBD1 identical over 8 bases. The CDR3 DNA reads TGTGCCAGCAGCTCCCCCGGGACAGGAAAAGAGACCCAGTACTTC. Translating it yields CASSSPGTGKETQYF.